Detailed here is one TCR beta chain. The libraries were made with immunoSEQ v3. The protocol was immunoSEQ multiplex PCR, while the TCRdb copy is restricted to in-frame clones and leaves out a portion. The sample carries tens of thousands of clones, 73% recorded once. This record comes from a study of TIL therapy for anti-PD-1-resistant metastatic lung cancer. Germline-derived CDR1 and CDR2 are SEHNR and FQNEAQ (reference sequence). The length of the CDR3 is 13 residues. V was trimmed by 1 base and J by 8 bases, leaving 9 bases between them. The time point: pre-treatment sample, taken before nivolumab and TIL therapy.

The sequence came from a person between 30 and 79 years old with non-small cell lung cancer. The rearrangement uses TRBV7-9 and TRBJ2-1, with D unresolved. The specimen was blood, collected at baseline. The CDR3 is CASSLGVWDEQFF. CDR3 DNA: TGTGCCAGCAGCTTAGGGGTTTGGGATGAGCAGTTCTTC.